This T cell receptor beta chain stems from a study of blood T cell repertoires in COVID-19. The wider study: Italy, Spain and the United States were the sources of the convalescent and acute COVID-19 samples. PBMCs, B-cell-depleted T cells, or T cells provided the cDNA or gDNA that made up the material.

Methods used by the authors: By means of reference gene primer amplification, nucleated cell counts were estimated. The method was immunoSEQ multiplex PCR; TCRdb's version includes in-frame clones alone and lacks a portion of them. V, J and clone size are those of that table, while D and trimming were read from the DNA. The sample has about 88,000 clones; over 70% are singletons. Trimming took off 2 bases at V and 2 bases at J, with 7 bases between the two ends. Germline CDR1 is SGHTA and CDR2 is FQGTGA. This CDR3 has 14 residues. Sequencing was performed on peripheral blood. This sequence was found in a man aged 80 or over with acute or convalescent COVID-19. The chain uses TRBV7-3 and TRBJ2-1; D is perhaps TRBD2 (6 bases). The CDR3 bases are TGTGCCAGCAGCTTAGGGACTGCCTACAATGAGCAGTTCTTC. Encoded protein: CASSLGTAYNEQFF.